The 9 T cell receptor beta chains listed next were all sequenced from one sample in a study of blood T cells in healthy people across ages. Alongside a J-beta primer mix, a sample-barcoded 5' primer served in a second PCR lasting about 6 to 11 cycles. One entry per CDR3 protein, called by TCRdb with MiXCR from the 5' RACE reads. The profile shows 850,000 to 1,000,000 distinct CDR3 sequences, about 51% of them singletons. Material: blood. The receptors originated from an older woman in good health.

This clonotype was observed many times. The chain joins TRBV20-1 to TRBJ1-2; 10 bases agree with TRBD1. With 0 bases clipped from V and 6 bases from J, the junction kept 13 bases outside the gene matches. The CDR3 extends over 17 amino acids. Germline V CDR1 and CDR2: DFQATT, SNEGSKA (reference sequence). CDR3 region: CSARDPQTGGLRNGYTF. CDR3 bases: TGCAGTGCTAGAGATCCCCAGACAGGGGGCTTACGGAATGGCTACACCTTC.

The J gene is TRBJ1-2, the V gene TRBV28, with D unresolved. The CDR3 loop spans 13 amino acids. Between the trimmed V and J ends, which lost 6 bases and 1 base, there was a span of 9 bases. Germline V lookup: CDR1 MDHEN, CDR2 SYDVKM. Here the CDR3 reads CASSSTFNYGYTF. The CDR3 DNA sequence: TGTGCCAGCAGCTCAACATTTAACTATGGCTACACCTTC.

The J gene is TRBJ2-1, the V gene TRBV7-3; a weak D match, TRBD2 (6 bases). Germline CDR1 SGHTA, CDR2 FQGTGA. Deletions cut 0 bases from V and 10 bases from J, with 13 bases between. There are 14 residues in the CDR3. The CDR3 nucleotides read TGTGCCAGCAGCTTAACCTCCGCGGGAAAAGAGCAGTTCTTC. Translating gives CASSLTSAGKEQFF.

The sample holds one count of this clonotype. The J gene is TRBJ2-7, the V gene TRBV28; 7 bases fit TRBD1. The CDR3 runs 15 residues. Germline CDR1 and CDR2: MDHEN and SYDVKM. V was clipped by 5 bases and J by 2 bases; unmatched bases: 9. This chain's CDR3 is CASSNAGTEAYEQYF. The CDR3 nucleotides are TGTGCCAGCAGTAATGCCGGGACAGAAGCCTACGAGCAGTACTTC.

This clonotype appeared a few times. The chain is built from TRBV20-1 and TRBJ2-1; tentatively, D is TRBD2 (6 bases). Trimming removed 5 bases from V and 7 bases from J, with 24 bases in between. This CDR3 contains 16 residues. CDR1 and CDR2 from the germline V gene are DFQATT and SNEGSKA (reference sequence). CDR3 residues: CSAPDLWTGVGNEQFF. CDR3 nucleotide sequence: TGCAGTGCTCCCGACCTGTGGACGGGGGTGGGGAATGAGCAGTTCTTC.

This chain uses TRBV20-1 with TRBJ2-7, with 7 bases matching TRBD1. Germline lookup yields CDR1 DFQATT and CDR2 SNEGSKA (reference sequence). V was pared by 2 bases and J by 9 bases, with 4 bases of the junction left unmatched. The CDR3 is made up of 11 amino acids. CDR3 coding DNA: TGCAGTGCTAGAACTCGACAGGGGCAGTACTTC. The encoded protein is CSARTRQGQYF.

V gene TRBV20-1 combines with J gene TRBJ2-1; D not certain. The tail of the sequence fits TRBJ2-7 better, so the J call may be wrong. From germline, CDR1 is DFQATT and CDR2 SNEGSKA (reference sequence). The CDR3 extends over 12 amino acids. CDR3 sequence reads: CSARDLYNEQYF. The CDR3, as DNA: TGCAGTGCTAGAGATCTCTACAATGAGCAGTACTTC.

This chain links TRBV5-1 with TRBJ2-3, with 9 bases aligning to TRBD1. V shed 7 bases, J shed 3 bases, and the junction held 6 bases outside the gene matches. Germline values: CDR1 SGHRS, CDR2 YFSETQ. CDR3 size: 14 residues. CDR3: CASDRTGATDTQYF. CDR3 DNA: TGCGCCAGCGACAGGACAGGGGCGACAGATACGCAGTATTTT.

This clonotype was observed many times. This rearrangement joins TRBV12-3 or TRBV12-4 to TRBJ1-5; D not resolved. The V gene lost 3 bases and the J gene lost 1 base, with 10 bases spanning the gap. This CDR3 is 15 amino acids long. The chain's CDR3 is CASSLSGGSNQPQHF. The CDR3 region has the DNA TGTGCCAGCAGTTTGTCAGGAGGGAGCAATCAGCCCCAGCATTTT.